These 9 T cell receptor beta chains share one sample of origin, sequenced in a study of T-cell memory formation after mild COVID-19. TCRdb re-called the 5' RACE reads through MiXCR, storing one row per CDR3 protein. The sample holds around 310,000 distinct CDR3 sequences; 15% to 20% are singletons and the top ten take approximately 20%. Material: PBMCs or a T cell subset sorted from them (not recorded which). The receptors were sampled from a man between 18 and 35 years old who had mild COVID-19 (a few samples of this study predate the infection). Cell type and time point are not known.

This chain joins TRBV2 and TRBJ2-2; 7 positions agree with TRBD1. The CDR3 runs to 14 residues. J gave up 7 bases and V 7 bases, and 9 bases lay outside the gene matches. Germline-derived CDR1 and CDR2 are SNHLY and FYNNEI. CDR3 amino acids: CASKGTASGGELFF. The CDR3 DNA follows: TGTGCCAGCAAAGGGACAGCCAGTGGCGGGGAGCTGTTTTTT. Full variable domain (outside the CDR3, taken from reference TRBV2 and TRBJ2-2): EPEVTQTPSHQVTQMGQEVILRCVPISNHLYFYWYRQILGQKVEFLVSFYNNEISEKSEIFDDQFSVERPDGSNFTLKIRSTKLEDSAMYFCASKGTASGGELFFGEGSRLTVL.

This chain connects TRBV7-9 to TRBJ1-1; D call uncertain. The CDR3 is 13 amino acids. Between the trimmed V and J ends, which lost 0 bases and 4 bases, there was a span of 6 bases. Looked up from germline, CDR1 is SEHNR and CDR2 is FQNEAQ (reference sequence). The CDR3 nucleotides are TGTGCCAGCAGCTTAGCCTTAGGCACTGAAGCTTTCTTT. Protein sequence: CASSLALGTEAFF.

This clonotype was observed a few times. V is TRBV3-1 and J is TRBJ2-4; D ambiguous. This CDR3 is built from 13 residues. Germline assignment: CDR1 LGHDT and CDR2 YNNKEL (reference sequence). V was shortened by 2 bases and J by 13 bases, with 15 bases between the two germline ends. The CDR3 DNA follows: TGTGCCAGCAGCCAATCCGACCTGATCACCCAGTACTTC. This codes for CASSQSDLITQYF.

This clonotype was seen at least ten times. CDR3 loop: CSARVEGGPLHEQFF. In DNA form, the CDR3 reads TGCAGTGCTAGAGTGGAGGGAGGACCCCTGCATGAGCAGTTCTTC. V is TRBV20-1 and J is TRBJ2-1, with D tentatively TRBD2 (6 bases). The CDR3 sequence is 15 residues long. Germline values: CDR1 DFQATT, CDR2 SNEGSKA (reference sequence). V shed 1 base and J shed 8 bases, with 18 bases lying between them.

This clonotype was seen a handful of times. This sequence joins TRBV5-1 and TRBJ2-3; D perhaps matches TRBD1 (6 bases). V dropped 6 bases and J dropped 0 bases, with 14 bases sitting between them. The CDR3 is made up of 15 amino acids. The V gene's germline CDR1 is SGHRS and CDR2 YFSETQ. The CDR3 is CASTWGQTSTDTQYF. DNA for the CDR3: TGCGCCAGCACCTGGGGACAAACTAGCACAGATACGCAGTATTTT.

This rearrangement joins TRBV7-2 to TRBJ1-1, with 7 bases that match TRBD1. The V and J ends lost 5 bases and 4 bases, in that order; junction bases with no gene match: 10. This CDR3 is 15 amino acids long. The germline gives CDR1 SGHTA, CDR2 FQGNSA. The CDR3 is CASSPDRVTTTEAFF. CDR3 nucleotide sequence: TGTGCCAGCAGCCCAGACAGGGTAACGACCACTGAAGCTTTCTTT.

The sample holds a few counts of this clonotype. The chain combines TRBV11-2 with TRBJ2-5; TRBD2 might be the D (7 bases). Germline assignment: CDR1 SGHAT and CDR2 FQNNGV. Trimming took 4 bases from V and 2 from J, leaving 17 bases between them. This CDR3 is built from 16 residues. CDR3 bases: TGTGCCAGCAGCTCTAGGGGGGGAGTTCGGCAAGAGACCCAGTACTTC. Residues: CASSSRGGVRQETQYF.

This chain joins TRBV3-1 and TRBJ2-7; D gene uncertain. The germline V gene encodes CDR1 LGHDT and CDR2 YNNKEL (reference sequence). The CDR3 contains 11 residues. V shed 0 bases and J shed 6 bases, with 3 bases lying between them. The CDR3 region has the DNA TGTGCCAGCAGCCAAGATGGCGAGCAGTACGTC. This sequence encodes CASSQDGEQYV.

In nucleotides, the CDR3 is TGTGCCAGCAGCTTGGGGGGGCGGAACTTTGGGGATGAGCAGTTCTTC. It codes for CASSLGGRNFGDEQFF. This chain uses TRBV5-4 with TRBJ2-1; tentative D call: TRBD1 (6 bases). V lost 0 bases, J lost 8 bases, and 18 bases lay in between. CDR3 size: 16 residues. CDR1 is SGHNT and CDR2 is YYREEE in the germline V gene (reference sequence).